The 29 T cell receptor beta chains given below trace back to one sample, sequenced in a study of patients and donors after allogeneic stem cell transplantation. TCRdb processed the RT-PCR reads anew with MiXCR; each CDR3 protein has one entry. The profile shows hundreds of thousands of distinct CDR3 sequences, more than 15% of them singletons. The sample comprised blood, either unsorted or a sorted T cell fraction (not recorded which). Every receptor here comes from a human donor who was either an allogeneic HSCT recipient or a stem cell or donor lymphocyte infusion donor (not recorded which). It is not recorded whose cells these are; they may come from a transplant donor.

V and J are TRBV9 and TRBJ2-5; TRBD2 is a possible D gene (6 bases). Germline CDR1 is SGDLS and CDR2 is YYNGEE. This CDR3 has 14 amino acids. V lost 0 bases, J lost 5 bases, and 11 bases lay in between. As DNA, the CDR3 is TGTGCCAGCAGCGTAGCTTCGGGAGAGGAGACCCAGTACTTC. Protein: CASSVASGEETQYF.

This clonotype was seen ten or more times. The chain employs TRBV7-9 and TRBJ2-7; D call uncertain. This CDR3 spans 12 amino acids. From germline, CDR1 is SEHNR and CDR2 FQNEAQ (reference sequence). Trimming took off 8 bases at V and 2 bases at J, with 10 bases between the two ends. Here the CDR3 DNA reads TGTGCCAGCTCTGACTTCCCCTACGAGCAGTACTTC. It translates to CASSDFPYEQYF.

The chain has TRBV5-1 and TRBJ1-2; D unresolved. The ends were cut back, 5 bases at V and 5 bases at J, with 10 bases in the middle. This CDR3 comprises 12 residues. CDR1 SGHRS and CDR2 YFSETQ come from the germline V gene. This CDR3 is CASRIGLYGYTF. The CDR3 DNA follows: TGCGCCAGCAGGATCGGGCTTTATGGCTACACCTTC.

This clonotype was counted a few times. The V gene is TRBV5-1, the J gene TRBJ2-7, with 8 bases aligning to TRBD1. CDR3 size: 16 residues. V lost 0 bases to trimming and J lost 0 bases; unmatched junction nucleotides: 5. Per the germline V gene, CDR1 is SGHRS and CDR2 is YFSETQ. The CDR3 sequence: CASSLGQGSSSYEQYF. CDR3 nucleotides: TGCGCCAGCAGCTTGGGACAGGGGAGTAGCTCCTACGAGCAGTACTTC.

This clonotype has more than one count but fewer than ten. CDR3: CASSLRWGQGKDPMNTEAFF. CDR3 nucleotide sequence: TGTGCCAGCAGTTTACGATGGGGACAGGGTAAGGACCCAATGAACACTGAAGCTTTCTTT. This chain uses TRBV28 with TRBJ1-1; 9 bases agree with TRBD1. The CDR3 loop spans 20 amino acids. CDR1 and CDR2 (germline): MDHEN, SYDVKM. Losses at the gene ends were 2 bases for V and 0 bases for J; bases not matched to a gene: 16.

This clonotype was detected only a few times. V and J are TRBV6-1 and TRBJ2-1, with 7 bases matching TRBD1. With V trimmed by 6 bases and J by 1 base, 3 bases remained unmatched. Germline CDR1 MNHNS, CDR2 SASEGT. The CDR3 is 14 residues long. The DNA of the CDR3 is TGTGCCAGCAGGAGGGGGCGTTCCTACAATGAGCAGTTCTTC. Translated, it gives CASRRGRSYNEQFF.

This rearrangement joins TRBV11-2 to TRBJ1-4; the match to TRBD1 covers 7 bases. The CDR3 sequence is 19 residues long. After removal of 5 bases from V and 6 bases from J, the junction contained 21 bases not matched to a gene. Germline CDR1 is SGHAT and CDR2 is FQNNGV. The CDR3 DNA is TGTGCCAGCAGCCTTAACGTACCCCTCCTCGGGACAGAACATGAAAAACTGTTTTTT. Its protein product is CASSLNVPLLGTEHEKLFF.

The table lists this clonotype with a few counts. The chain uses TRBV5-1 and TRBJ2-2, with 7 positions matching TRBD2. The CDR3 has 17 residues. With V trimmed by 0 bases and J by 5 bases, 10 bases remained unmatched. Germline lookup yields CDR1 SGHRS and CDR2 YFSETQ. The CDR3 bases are TGCGCCAGCAGCTTGGAGCCAGCGGGAAAATTTACCGGGGAGCTGTTTTTT. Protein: CASSLEPAGKFTGELFF.

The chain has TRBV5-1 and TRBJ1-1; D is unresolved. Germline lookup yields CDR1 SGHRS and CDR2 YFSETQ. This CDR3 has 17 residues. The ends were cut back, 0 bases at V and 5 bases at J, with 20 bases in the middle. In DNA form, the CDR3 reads TGCGCCAGCAGCTTGGCCAGCGTTCGGAAGGGAGGTACTGAAGCTTTCTTT. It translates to CASSLASVRKGGTEAFF. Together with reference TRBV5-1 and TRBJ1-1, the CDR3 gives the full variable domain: KAGVTQTPRYLIKTRGQQVTLSCSPISGHRSVSWYQQTPGQGLQFLFEYFSETQRNKGNFPGRFSGRQFSNSRSEMNVSTLELGDSALYLCASSLASVRKGGTEAFFGQGTRLTVV.

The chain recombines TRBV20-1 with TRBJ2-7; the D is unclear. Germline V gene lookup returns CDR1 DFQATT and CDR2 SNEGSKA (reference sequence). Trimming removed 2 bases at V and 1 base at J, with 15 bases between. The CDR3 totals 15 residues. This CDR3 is CSARPEWGSSYEQYF. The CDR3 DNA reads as TGCAGTGCTAGACCCGAGTGGGGTTCTTCCTACGAGCAGTACTTC.

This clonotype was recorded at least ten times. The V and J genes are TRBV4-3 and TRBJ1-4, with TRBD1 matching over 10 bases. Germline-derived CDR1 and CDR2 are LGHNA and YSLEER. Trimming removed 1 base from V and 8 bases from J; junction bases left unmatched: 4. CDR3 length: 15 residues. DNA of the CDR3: TGCGCCAGCAGCCAAGGGACAGGGGGGAAGGAAAAACTGTTTTTT. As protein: CASSQGTGGKEKLFF.

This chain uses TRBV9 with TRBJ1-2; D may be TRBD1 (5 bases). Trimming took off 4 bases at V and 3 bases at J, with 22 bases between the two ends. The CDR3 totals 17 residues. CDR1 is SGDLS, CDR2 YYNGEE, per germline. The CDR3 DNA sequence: TGTGCCAGCAGCCTTCAGGGACTCCCCGCCGGCGACTATGGCTACACCTTC. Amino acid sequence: CASSLQGLPAGDYGYTF.

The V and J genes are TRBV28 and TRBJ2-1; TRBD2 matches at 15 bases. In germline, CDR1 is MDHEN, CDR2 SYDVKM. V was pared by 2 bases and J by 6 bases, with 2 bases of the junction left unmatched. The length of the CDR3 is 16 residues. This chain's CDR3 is CASSLKGLAGGNEQFF. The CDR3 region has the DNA TGTGCCAGCAGTTTAAAGGGACTAGCGGGAGGCAATGAGCAGTTCTTC.

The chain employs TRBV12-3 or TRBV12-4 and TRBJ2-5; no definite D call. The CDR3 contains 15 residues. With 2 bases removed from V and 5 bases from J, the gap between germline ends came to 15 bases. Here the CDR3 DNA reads TGTGCCAGCAGTTTAACGTACAGTCAGAGGGAGACCCAGTACTTC. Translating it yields CASSLTYSQRETQYF.

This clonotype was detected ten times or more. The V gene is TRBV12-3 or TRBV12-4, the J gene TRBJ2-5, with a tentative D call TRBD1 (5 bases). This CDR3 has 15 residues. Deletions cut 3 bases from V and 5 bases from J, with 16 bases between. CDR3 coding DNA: TGTGCCAGCAGTTTCAGGGAAGCATTGTGGGAGACCCAGTACTTC. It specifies CASSFREALWETQYF.

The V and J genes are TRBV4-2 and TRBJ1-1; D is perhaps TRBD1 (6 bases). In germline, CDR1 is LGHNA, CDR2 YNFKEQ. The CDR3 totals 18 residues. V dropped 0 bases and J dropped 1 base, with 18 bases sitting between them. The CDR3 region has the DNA TGTGCCAGCAGCCAAGATAACTCAGGGGTCCCGAGGAACACTGAAGCTTTCTTT. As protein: CASSQDNSGVPRNTEAFF.

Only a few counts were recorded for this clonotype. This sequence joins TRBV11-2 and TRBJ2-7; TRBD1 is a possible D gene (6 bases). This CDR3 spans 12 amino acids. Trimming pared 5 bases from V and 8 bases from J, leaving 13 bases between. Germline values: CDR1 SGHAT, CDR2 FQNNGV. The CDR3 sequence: CASSQSQGKQYF. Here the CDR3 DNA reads TGTGCCAGCAGCCAAAGTCAGGGGAAGCAGTACTTC. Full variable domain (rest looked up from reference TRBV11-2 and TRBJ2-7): EAGVAQSPRYKIIEKRQSVAFWCNPISGHATLYWYQQILGQGPKLLIQFQNNGVVDDSQLPKDRFSAERLKGVDSTLKIQPAKLEDSAVYLCASSQSQGKQYFGPGTRLTVT.

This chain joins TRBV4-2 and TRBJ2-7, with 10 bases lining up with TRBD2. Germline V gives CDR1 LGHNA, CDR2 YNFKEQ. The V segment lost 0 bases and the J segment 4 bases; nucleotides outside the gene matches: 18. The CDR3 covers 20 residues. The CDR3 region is CASSQDGTSANPKGGYEQYF. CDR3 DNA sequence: TGTGCCAGCAGCCAAGACGGGACTAGCGCCAACCCTAAAGGGGGATACGAGCAGTACTTC.

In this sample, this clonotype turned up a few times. CDR3 amino acids: CASSLLGFNTEAFF. The CDR3 DNA reads as TGTGCCAGCAGCTTATTAGGCTTCAACACTGAAGCTTTCTTT. The chain carries TRBV7-9 and TRBJ1-1, with unresolved D. Germline CDR1 reads SEHNR; CDR2 reads FQNEAQ (reference sequence). There are 14 residues in the CDR3. The V and J ends lost 2 bases and 2 bases respectively, with 9 bases between them. The complete variable domain, with remaining parts taken from reference TRBV7-9 and TRBJ1-1, reads DTGVSQNPRHKITKRGQNVTFRCDPISEHNRLYWYRQTLGQGPEFLTYFQNEAQLEKSRLLSDRFSAERPKGSFSTLEIQRTEQGDSAMYLCASSLLGFNTEAFFGQGTRLTVV.

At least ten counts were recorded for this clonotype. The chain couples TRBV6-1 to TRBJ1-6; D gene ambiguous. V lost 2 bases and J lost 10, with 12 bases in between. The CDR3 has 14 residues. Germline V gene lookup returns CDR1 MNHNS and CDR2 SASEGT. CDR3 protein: CASSELGSRSPLHF. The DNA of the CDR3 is TGTGCCAGCAGTGAACTGGGTAGTCGATCACCCCTCCACTTT.

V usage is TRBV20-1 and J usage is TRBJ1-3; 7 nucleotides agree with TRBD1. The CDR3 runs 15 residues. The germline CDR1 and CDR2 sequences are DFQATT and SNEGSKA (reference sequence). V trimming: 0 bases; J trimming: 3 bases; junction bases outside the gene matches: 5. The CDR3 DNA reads TGCAGTGCTAGAGATGTGTGGGACAGTGGAAACACCATATATTTT. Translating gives CSARDVWDSGNTIYF.

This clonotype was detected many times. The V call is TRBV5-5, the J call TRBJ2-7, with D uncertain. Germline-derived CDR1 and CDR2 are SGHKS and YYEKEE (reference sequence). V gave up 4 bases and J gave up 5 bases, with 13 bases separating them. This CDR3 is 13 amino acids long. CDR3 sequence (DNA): TGTGCCAGCAGCCCCGGCAGGTGGGACGAGCAGTACTTC. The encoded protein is CASSPGRWDEQYF. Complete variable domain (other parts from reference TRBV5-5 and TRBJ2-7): DAGVTQSPTHLIKTRGQQVTLRCSPISGHKSVSWYQQVLGQGPQFIFQYYEKEERGRGNFPDRFSARQFPNYSSELNVNALLLGDSALYLCASSPGRWDEQYFGPGTRLTVT.

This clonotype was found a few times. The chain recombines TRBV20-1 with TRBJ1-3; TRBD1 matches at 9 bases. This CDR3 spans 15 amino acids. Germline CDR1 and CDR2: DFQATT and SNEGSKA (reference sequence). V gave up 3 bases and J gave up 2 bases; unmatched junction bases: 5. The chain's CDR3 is CSASRDREAGNTIYF. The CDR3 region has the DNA TGCAGTGCTAGCCGGGACAGGGAGGCTGGAAACACCATATATTTT.

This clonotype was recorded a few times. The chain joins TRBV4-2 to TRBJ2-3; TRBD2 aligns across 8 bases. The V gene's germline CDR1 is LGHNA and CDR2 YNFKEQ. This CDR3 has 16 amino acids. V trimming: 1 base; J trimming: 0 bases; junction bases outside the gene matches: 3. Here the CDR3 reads CASSQVGGGSTDTQYF. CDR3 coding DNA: TGTGCCAGCAGCCAAGTGGGCGGGGGGAGCACAGATACGCAGTATTTT.

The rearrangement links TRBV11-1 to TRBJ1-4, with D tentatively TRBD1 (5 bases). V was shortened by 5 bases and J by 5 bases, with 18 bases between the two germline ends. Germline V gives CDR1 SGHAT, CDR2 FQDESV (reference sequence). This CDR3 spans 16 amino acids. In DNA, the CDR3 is TGTGCCAGCAGCCTAACAGGAAATTGGAGGAATGAAAAACTGTTTTTT. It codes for CASSLTGNWRNEKLFF.

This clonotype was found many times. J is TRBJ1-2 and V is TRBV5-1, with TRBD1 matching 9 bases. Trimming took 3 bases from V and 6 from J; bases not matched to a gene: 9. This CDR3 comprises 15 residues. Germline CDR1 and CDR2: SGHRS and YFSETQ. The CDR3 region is CASSSLPGQGNGYTF. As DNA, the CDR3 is TGCGCCAGCAGCTCCCTCCCGGGACAGGGAAATGGCTACACCTTC.

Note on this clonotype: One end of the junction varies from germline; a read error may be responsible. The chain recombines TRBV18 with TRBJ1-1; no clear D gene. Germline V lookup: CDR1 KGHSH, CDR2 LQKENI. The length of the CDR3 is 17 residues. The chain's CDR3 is CASSPKEGSRAATEASF. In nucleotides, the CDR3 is TGTGCCAGCTCCCCGAAGGAGGGCAGTCGTGCGGCCACTGAAGCTTCCTTT.

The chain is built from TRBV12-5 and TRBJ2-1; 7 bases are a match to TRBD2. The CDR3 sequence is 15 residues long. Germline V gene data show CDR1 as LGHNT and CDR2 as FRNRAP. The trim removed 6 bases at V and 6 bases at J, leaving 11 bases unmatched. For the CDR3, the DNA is TGTGCTAGTGGGCCGGGACTACCCGCCACCAATGAGCAGTTCTTC. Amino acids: CASGPGLPATNEQFF.

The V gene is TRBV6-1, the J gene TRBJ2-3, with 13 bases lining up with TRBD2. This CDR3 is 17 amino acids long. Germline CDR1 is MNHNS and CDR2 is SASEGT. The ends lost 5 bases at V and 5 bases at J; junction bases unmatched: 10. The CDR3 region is CASSRQLAGGPRDTQYF. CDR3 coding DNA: TGTGCCAGCAGTCGTCAACTAGCGGGAGGGCCTAGAGATACGCAGTATTTT.